The source of this T cell receptor (beta chain) is a study of shared clonotypes between healthy human individuals. Naive CD45RA+ and memory CD45RA-negative subsets were split from CD4+ cells. It was 200 to 250 ng DNA, tens of thousands of T cell genomes, that sorted-subset replicate PCRs used. Generated by immunoSEQ multiplex PCR, the TCRdb table keeps only in-frame clones and is missing some. The sample contains some 1,100,000 clones, 70% to 80% of which appear only once. J gave up 5 bases and V 0 bases, and 10 bases lay outside the gene matches. The CDR3 loop spans 16 amino acids. The V gene's germline CDR1 is SGHRS and CDR2 YFSETQ. A note on this clone: Its matching antigen is unknown.

Notes on the study in general: Naive subsets, compared against memory subsets, generally had larger estimated richness values. Non-shared clonotypes were found to have lower generation probabilities than the clonotypes that were shared by all four of the sorted-subset donors.

This TCR was sampled from a man between 18 and 35 years old in good health. Some clones in this sample may be carry-over from other donors' samples. The sequenced sample consisted of memory CD4+ T cells from PBMCs. The subset: CD45RA-negative fraction. The chain recombines TRBV5-1 with TRBJ2-5; 7 bases match TRBD2. CDR3 nucleotides: TGCGCCAGCAGCTTGGTTGGTAGCGGGCGGCTGGAGACCCAGTACTTC. Translation: CASSLVGSGRLETQYF.